This T cell receptor beta chain was documented in a study of neurological immune-mediated disorders. Germline CDR1 is SQVTM and CDR2 is ANQGSEA. With 4 bases removed from V and 4 bases from J, the gap between germline ends came to 12 bases. This CDR3 has 13 residues. In its sample, this clonotype was seen many times. 5'RACE with 10-nucleotide random UMIs produced the cDNA. From the 5' RACE reads, TCRdb called clonotypes with MiXCR, one entry per CDR3 protein. This repertoire shows about 58,000 distinct CDR3 sequences, around 2.3% found once; its top ten account for under 4%. The TCR comes from a man in his fifties or sixties with multiple sclerosis. The chain joins TRBV29-1 to TRBJ2-3, with TRBD2 as a possible D gene (5 bases). Sample: PBMCs. The CDR3 sequence: CSVGIGVADTQYF. CDR3 sequence (DNA): TGCAGCGTTGGTATCGGGGTCGCAGATACGCAGTATTTT.